A selection of T cell receptor beta chains follows, all from one sample in a study of T cell repertoires in cytomegalovirus infection. These TCRs are of unknown antigen specificity. Each CDR3 protein gets one entry after TCRdb re-called the reads with MiXCR. The table has about 89,000 distinct CDR3 sequences, approximately 30% seen once. Sequenced material: CD8+ T cells from cultured PBMCs, taken from culture after CMV antigen stimulation. The receptor set was obtained from a human donor in good health (CMV status not recorded). Some clones in this sample may be carry-over from other donors' samples. Each CDR3 is given with its conserved first and last residue. The D gene is left open where the match is weak. The size of a clone is reported for some rows only, either as once, few or many, or as a class for expanded clones.

j_call,d_call,v_call,clone_size,cdr3_nt,cdr3_aa
TRBJ1-5,NA,TRBV7-8,few,TGTGCCAGCAGGAAGGGCGGCGTGAATCAGCCCCAGCATTTT,CASRKGGVNQPQHF
TRBJ2-1,NA,TRBV27,few,TGTGCCAGCAGGACAGTAAATGAGCAGTTCTTC,CASRTVNEQFF
TRBJ2-2,NA,TRBV5-4,NA,TGTGCCAGCAGCTTGGGGACAGAGAACACCGGGGAGCTGTTTTTT,CASSLGTENTGELFF
TRBJ1-5,TRBD1,TRBV19,NA,TGTGCCAGTAGTGGGACAGGGTGGCAACAGCCCCAGCATTTT,CASSGTGWQQPQHF
TRBJ2-7,NA,TRBV12-3/TRBV12-4,NA,TGTGCCAGCAGTTTAACCCCAGGGTCTTTAAGCTCCTACGAGCAGTACTTC,CASSLTPGSLSSYEQYF
TRBJ2-7,TRBD1,TRBV27,NA,TGTGCCAGCAGTTTTCAGGGGGCCCACGAGCAGTACTTC,CASSFQGAHEQYF
TRBJ1-5,TRBD1,TRBV28,few,TGTGCCACCGAATTCACCGGGACAGGAAATCAGCCCCAGCATTTT,CATEFTGTGNQPQHF
TRBJ2-1,TRBD2,TRBV15,NA,TGTGCCACCAGCAGAGAGCGGGGGGGTAGGTACAATGAGCAGTTCTTC,CATSRERGGRYNEQFF
TRBJ2-7,NA,TRBV4-3,NA,TGCGCCAGCAGCGCCGGGACATACTCCTACGAGCAGTACTTC,CASSAGTYSYEQYF
TRBJ2-7,NA,TRBV11-2,NA,TGTGCCAGCAGCTTAGTTGGCAGGGTGGACGAGCAGTACTTC,CASSLVGRVDEQYF
TRBJ2-2,NA,TRBV9,NA,TGTGCCAGCAGCTCAACTGAAAAGGTCACCGGGGAGCTGTTTTTT,CASSSTEKVTGELFF
TRBJ1-4,NA,TRBV20-1,NA,TGCAGTGCTAGAGGTCCATCGGACAGAAATGAAATTCTGTTTTTT,CSARGPSDRNEILFF
TRBJ1-1,NA,TRBV11-2,NA,TGTGCCAGCAGCCTCTCCAGGGAGACTGAAGCTTTCTTT,CASSLSRETEAFF
TRBJ1-1,NA,TRBV6-1,NA,TGTGCCAGCCCTCACCCTCTGTACACTGAAGCTTTCTTT,CASPHPLYTEAFF
TRBJ1-4,TRBD1,TRBV4-1,few,TGCGCCAGCAGCCCCTCCGGACAGGGTGCAACTAATGAAAAACTGTTTTTT,CASSPSGQGATNEKLFF
TRBJ2-1,TRBD2,TRBV7-9,few,TGTGCCAGCAGCTGGCGAGCGGGGGGGCACAATGAGCAGTTCTTC,CASSWRAGGHNEQFF
TRBJ2-5,NA,TRBV6-2/TRBV6-3,many,TGTGCCAGCACCTCACAAGAGACCCAGTACTTC,CASTSQETQYF
TRBJ2-3,NA,TRBV4-1,NA,TGCGCCAGCAGCCAAGGAATCTCCCCCGCGCAGTATTTT,CASSQGISPAQYF
TRBJ2-5,TRBD2,TRBV7-8,many,TGTGCCAGCAGCTCGCGCCGACTAGCGGATTTCGCCTATAAAGAGACCCAGTACTTC,CASSSRRLADFAYKETQYF
TRBJ2-7,TRBD1,TRBV4-1,NA,TGCGCCAGCAGTTATTCGGGACAGGGTTCCTACGAGCAGTACTTC,CASSYSGQGSYEQYF
TRBJ1-6,NA,TRBV25-1,many,TGTGCCAGCAGTCGCCAGGAGGATTCACCCCTCCACTTT,CASSRQEDSPLHF
TRBJ2-7,NA,TRBV6-5,NA,TGTGCCAGCAGTTACCACCTTCTCGTACCTAACGAAGCCCACGAGCAGTACTTC,CASSYHLLVPNEAHEQYF
TRBJ1-5,TRBD1,TRBV7-8,few,TGTGCCAGCAGCCAGGGGGGAAGCAATCAGCCCCAGCATTTT,CASSQGGSNQPQHF
TRBJ2-1,TRBD2,TRBV5-6,many,TGTGCCAGCAGCTTGGTTACGGGACTAGCGAACAATGAGCAGTTCTTC,CASSLVTGLANNEQFF
TRBJ2-1,TRBD1,TRBV5-1,NA,TGCGCCAGCAGTATCGGGACAGGGCTCTTCTTC,CASSIGTGLFF
TRBJ1-4,TRBD1,TRBV13,NA,TGTGCCAGCAGCTCCCAGGGACAGGGCTATGAAAAACTGTTTTTT,CASSSQGQGYEKLFF
TRBJ2-5,NA,TRBV5-8,NA,TGTGCCAGCAGCTTGCGGACGGCGGCGGAGACCCAGTACTTC,CASSLRTAAETQYF
TRBJ2-2,TRBD2,TRBV5-4,few,TGTGCCAGCAGCGCCTCTAGCGGGCGTTACACCGGGGAGCTGTTTTTT,CASSASSGRYTGELFF
TRBJ1-4,NA,TRBV2,NA,TGTGCCAGCAGACACAGGGTCGAGGAAAAACTGTTTTTT,CASRHRVEEKLFF
TRBJ1-6,TRBD1,TRBV6-6,many,TGTGCCAGCAGTTCGGACAGGGCCAGTTCACCCCTCCACTTT,CASSSDRASSPLHF
TRBJ2-1,TRBD1,TRBV19,NA,TGTGCCAGTAGTATACTCCGGGACAGGGTAGTGAATGAGCAGTTCTTC,CASSILRDRVVNEQFF
TRBJ2-7,NA,TRBV29-1,NA,NA,CSVVGEGTGAPREYF
TRBJ1-1,NA,TRBV7-9,NA,TGTGCCAGCAGCTCCTCGGTGGGAAGAGGTATCAGAGCTTTCTTT,CASSSSVGRGIRAFF
TRBJ1-5,NA,TRBV19,many,TGTGCCAGTAGTATCGGAGGTAATCAGCCCCAGCATTTT,CASSIGGNQPQHF
TRBJ1-6,TRBD1,TRBV2,few,TGTGCCAGGAAAACAGGGGAGGGTGGTTCACCCCTCCACTTT,CARKTGEGGSPLHF
TRBJ2-7,NA,TRBV7-9,many,TGTGCCAGCACCGATAGGGCAGGGTCCTACGAGCAGTACTTC,CASTDRAGSYEQYF